A single sample is the source of the 27 T cell receptor beta chains below, sequenced in a study of T-cell memory formation after mild COVID-19. TCRdb itself ran the 5' RACE reads through MiXCR, one entry per CDR3 protein. The sample lists approximately 260,000 distinct CDR3 sequences; roughly 18% were seen once. Material for sequencing was PBMCs or a T cell subset sorted from them (not recorded which). The receptors were sampled from a man aged 18 to 35 who had mild COVID-19 (a few samples of this study predate the infection). Cell type and time point are not known.

This clonotype was counted between two and nine times. The rearrangement joins TRBV6-1 to TRBJ2-1; 8 positions agree with TRBD2. The CDR3 runs to 16 residues. Per germline, CDR1 MNHNS and CDR2 SASEGT. Germline trimming cut 3 bases from V and 6 bases from J; bases unmatched to any gene: 10. The CDR3 bases are TGTGCCAGCAGTGACCCGGGGGGGCCGGGTGGCAATGAGCAGTTCTTC. Protein product: CASSDPGGPGGNEQFF.

This clonotype has only a few counts. The chain recombines TRBV5-5 with TRBJ1-5, with 8 nucleotides matching TRBD1. V lost 4 bases, J lost 7 bases, and 16 bases stayed unmatched. Germline-derived CDR1 and CDR2 are SGHKS and YYEKEE (reference sequence). The CDR3 contains 17 residues. In nucleotides, the CDR3 is TGTGCCAGCAGCCCTAGTCCCGGGACAGGTTCGGGCCAGCCCCAGCATTTT. Its translation: CASSPSPGTGSGQPQHF.

There are a few counts of this clonotype. The V call is TRBV12-3 or TRBV12-4, the J call TRBJ2-1, with 9 bases fitting TRBD1. The CDR3 spans 13 residues. Unmatched junction bases numbered 6, after V lost 6 bases and J lost 9 bases. CDR3 loop: CASRPDRGSEQFF. For the CDR3, the DNA is TGTGCCAGCAGGCCGGACAGGGGAAGTGAGCAGTTCTTC.

About this clonotype: The junction shows a germline mismatch at one end, possibly a read error. The chain is built from TRBV27 and TRBJ1-1; D is ambiguous. The CDR3 totals 13 residues. CDR1 is MNHEY, CDR2 SMNVEV, per germline (reference sequence). DNA of the CDR3: TGTGCCAGCAGTCTAAAGGGCCCACCCCGGGTCCATTTT. It encodes CASSLKGPPRVHF.

The table lists this clonotype with a few counts. The chain joins TRBV6-5 to TRBJ2-2; 10 bases fit TRBD2. CDR3 size: 18 residues. V trimming: 2 bases; J trimming: 1 base; junction bases outside the gene matches: 7. Germline V gene lookup returns CDR1 MNHEY and CDR2 SVGAGI. For the CDR3, the DNA is TGTGCCAGCAGTTACCAGCGGGGGGGCTCCGTGAACACCGGGGAGCTGTTTTTT. This codes for CASSYQRGGSVNTGELFF.

This chain joins TRBV12-3 or TRBV12-4 and TRBJ2-5; 10 positions agree with TRBD2. The length of the CDR3 is 16 residues. Losses at the gene ends were 1 base for V and 9 bases for J; bases not matched to a gene: 11. CDR3 bases: TGTGCCAGCAGTTTAGGGGTTAGCGGGGGGCCAGGGGCCCAGTACTTC. Its translation is CASSLGVSGGPGAQYF.

There are a few counts of this clonotype. The chain is built from TRBV5-1 and TRBJ2-2; D ambiguous. Between the trimmed V and J ends, which lost 5 bases and 4 bases, there was a span of 9 bases. Germline loops: CDR1 SGHRS, CDR2 YFSETQ. The CDR3 totals 13 residues. The CDR3 sequence: CASRKTGTGELFF. The CDR3, as DNA: TGCGCCAGCAGGAAAACGGGCACCGGGGAGCTGTTTTTT.

This clonotype was found a few times. V and J are TRBV24-1 and TRBJ2-5, with D perhaps matching TRBD2 (6 bases). This CDR3 comprises 16 residues. Germline V lookup: CDR1 KGHDR, CDR2 SFDVKD. The germline V and J ends were trimmed by 0 bases and 4 bases, with 14 bases remaining between them. This chain's CDR3 is CATSDLGDPRGETQYF. The CDR3 DNA reads TGTGCCACCAGTGATTTGGGGGATCCGCGGGGAGAGACCCAGTACTTC.

This rearrangement joins TRBV20-1 to TRBJ2-1; D unresolved. Trimming pared 3 bases from V and 9 bases from J, leaving 9 bases between. Germline CDR1 and CDR2: DFQATT and SNEGSKA (reference sequence). There are 11 residues in the CDR3. Written as DNA, the CDR3 is TGCAGTGCTAGGGGTGGCGGTGAGCAGTTCTTC. Translating gives CSARGGGEQFF.

The V gene is TRBV7-9, the J gene TRBJ1-2, with D possibly matching TRBD1 (5 bases). The germline V gene encodes CDR1 SEHNR and CDR2 FQNEAQ (reference sequence). Trimming stripped 3 bases from V and 5 bases from J, with 16 bases between. The CDR3 has 15 amino acids. CDR3: CASSLLRGSPYGYTF. DNA of the CDR3: TGTGCCAGCAGCTTGCTGAGGGGTTCCCCTTATGGCTACACCTTC.

The table lists this clonotype with many counts. The chain links TRBV5-1 to TRBJ2-7; 8 bases map to TRBD2. CDR1 is SGHRS and CDR2 is YFSETQ in the germline V gene. V lost 6 bases and J lost 9; bases outside the gene matches: 20. CDR3 length: 16 residues. In DNA, the CDR3 is TGCGCCAGCACCCCTTCGCCTACGGGGGGGGCGAACCGGCAGTACTTC. Translated: CASTPSPTGGANRQYF.

CDR3 region: CASSAAPPLAGIQPQHF. The CDR3 DNA is TGTGCCAGCAGCGCAGCTCCCCCGTTGGCAGGGATCCAGCCCCAGCATTTT. V is TRBV7-2 and J is TRBJ1-5, with D possibly matching TRBD1 (5 bases). V lost 5 bases, J lost 7 bases, and 24 bases lay in between. This CDR3 has 17 residues. Germline values: CDR1 SGHTA, CDR2 FQGNSA. Using reference TRBV7-2 and TRBJ1-5 for the parts outside the CDR3, the full variable domain is GAGVSQSPSNKVTEKGKDVELRCDPISGHTALYWYRQSLGQGLEFLIYFQGNSAPDKSGLPSDRFSAERTGGSVSTLTIQRTQQEDSAVYLCASSAAPPLAGIQPQHFGDGTRLSIL.

This clonotype was found a few times. The chain joins TRBV29-1 to TRBJ2-4; unclear D gene. Deletions cut 1 base from V and 0 bases from J, with 1 base between. This CDR3 spans 12 amino acids. The germline gives CDR1 SQVTM, CDR2 ANQGSEA. CDR3 bases: TGCAGCGTTGAAGTAGCCAAAAACATTCAGTACTTC. It codes for CSVEVAKNIQYF.

This clonotype was observed a few times. The chain uses TRBV20-1 and TRBJ1-2, with TRBD1 as a possible D gene (5 bases). Germline V gene data show CDR1 as DFQATT and CDR2 as SNEGSKA (reference sequence). This CDR3 has 12 residues. Trimming cost V 4 bases and J 4 bases, with 10 bases left between them. CDR3 coding DNA: TGCAGTGCTAACCCGGGGCCCTATGGCTACACCTTC. It codes for CSANPGPYGYTF.

The sample holds many counts of this clonotype. V and J are TRBV5-1 and TRBJ2-5, with 10 bases fitting TRBD2. Germline V gene sequence: CDR1 SGHRS, CDR2 YFSETQ. V lost 2 bases, J lost 2 bases, and 6 bases stayed unmatched. The CDR3 has 16 residues. The CDR3 is CASSLVGAGGQETQYF. For the CDR3, the DNA is TGCGCCAGCAGCTTAGTCGGAGCGGGGGGGCAAGAGACCCAGTACTTC.

This rearrangement joins TRBV5-1 to TRBJ1-5, with D perhaps TRBD1 (6 bases). CDR3 length equals 15 residues. V was shortened by 4 bases and J by 6 bases, with 17 bases between the two germline ends. Germline values: CDR1 SGHRS, CDR2 YFSETQ. Here the CDR3 DNA reads TGCGCCAGCAGCATCGGGACACCGGGGGGTCAGCCCCAGCATTTT. This codes for CASSIGTPGGQPQHF.

The gene calls are TRBV7-9 and TRBJ1-2; no clear D gene. This CDR3 comprises 14 residues. The V gene's germline CDR1 is SEHNR and CDR2 FQNEAQ (reference sequence). V was pared by 2 bases and J by 4 bases, with 11 bases between. The CDR3 loop is CASSLSASTYGYTF. Written as DNA, the CDR3 is TGTGCCAGCAGCTTAAGCGCCAGCACCTATGGCTACACCTTC. The complete variable domain, with remaining parts taken from reference TRBV7-9 and TRBJ1-2, reads DTGVSQNPRHKITKRGQNVTFRCDPISEHNRLYWYRQTLGQGPEFLTYFQNEAQLEKSRLLSDRFSAERPKGSFSTLEIQRTEQGDSAMYLCASSLSASTYGYTFGSGTRLTVV.

This clonotype was observed a few times. The genes are TRBV14 and TRBJ1-3; possibly TRBD1 for D (6 bases). Germline V lookup: CDR1 SGHDN, CDR2 FVKESK. Trimming took 0 bases from V and 7 from J, leaving 19 bases between them. The CDR3 spans 17 residues. The CDR3 coding sequence is TGTGCCAGCAGCCAAGAGATCGGGACACTGTTGCGGAACACCATATATTTT. It is translated as CASSQEIGTLLRNTIYF.

The V call is TRBV7-2, the J call TRBJ2-2; D uncertain. CDR3 size: 14 residues. V was clipped by 6 bases and J by 4 bases, with 12 bases between them. Per germline, CDR1 SGHTA and CDR2 FQGNSA. For the CDR3, the DNA is TGTGCCAGCAGTACACAACCCCTCACCGGGGAGCTGTTTTTT. Its protein product is CASSTQPLTGELFF.

This rearrangement joins TRBV4-1 to TRBJ2-7, with D tentatively TRBD1 (6 bases). Germline V gene sequence: CDR1 MGHRA, CDR2 YSYEKL. The CDR3 runs 14 residues. V lost 2 bases and J 5 bases, leaving 13 bases between the germline ends. The CDR3 loop reads CASSQRGGDHEQYF. The CDR3 DNA follows: TGCGCCAGCAGCCAACGAGGGGGTGACCACGAGCAGTACTTC.

This clonotype was observed a handful of times. This chain connects TRBV5-4 to TRBJ2-3; D is unresolved. CDR1 SGHNT and CDR2 YYREEE come from the germline V gene (reference sequence). V lost 0 bases and J lost 2, with 7 bases in between. The CDR3 has 14 residues. The CDR3 is CASSLVQFTDTQYF. As DNA, the CDR3 is TGTGCCAGCAGCTTGGTTCAGTTCACAGATACGCAGTATTTT.

The chain joins TRBV20-1 to TRBJ2-4; D might be TRBD2 (7 bases). This CDR3 spans 20 amino acids. Looked up from germline, CDR1 is DFQATT and CDR2 is SNEGSKA (reference sequence). The ends were cut back, 3 bases at V and 1 base at J, with 28 bases in the middle. Here the CDR3 reads CSARLRGGALDRGAKNIQYF. For the CDR3, the DNA is TGCAGTGCTAGGCTGAGGGGGGGGGCCCTTGACCGGGGTGCCAAAAACATTCAGTACTTC.

V usage is TRBV5-6 and J usage is TRBJ2-1; no clear D gene. CDR1 is SGHDT and CDR2 is YYEEEE in the germline V gene. V lost 4 bases, J lost 10 bases, and 9 bases lay in between. The CDR3 contains 11 residues. This chain's CDR3 is CASSAAVEQFF. The CDR3, as DNA: TGTGCCAGCAGCGCGGCGGTCGAGCAGTTCTTC.

The chain employs TRBV6-5 and TRBJ1-1; 7 positions agree with TRBD1. The CDR3 extends over 17 amino acids. V lost 0 bases and J lost 5; bases outside the gene matches: 12. The V gene's germline CDR1 is MNHEY and CDR2 SVGAGI. CDR3 protein: CASSYSAGGASRTEAFF. CDR3 coding DNA: TGTGCCAGCAGTTACTCGGCAGGGGGGGCCTCGCGAACTGAAGCTTTCTTT.

V usage is TRBV30 and J usage is TRBJ2-1; perhaps TRBD2 as D (6 bases). V was shortened by 3 bases and J by 6 bases, with 18 bases between the two germline ends. This CDR3 region has 15 residues. The V gene's germline CDR1 is GTSNPN and CDR2 SVGIG (reference sequence). CDR3 sequence reads: CAWSRVVGGVNEQFF. DNA of the CDR3: TGTGCCTGGAGCCGAGTTGTAGGCGGGGTCAATGAGCAGTTCTTC.

This clonotype was seen a few times. The chain uses TRBV5-1 and TRBJ2-5; D unclear. CDR3 length: 12 amino acids. Germline lookup yields CDR1 SGHRS and CDR2 YFSETQ. The V end lost 0 bases, the J end lost 5 bases, and 5 bases lay between the germline ends. The CDR3 region has the DNA TGCGCCAGCAGCTTGGAGTATGAGACCCAGTACTTC. This gives the protein CASSLEYETQYF.

This clonotype has at least ten counts. J is TRBJ2-1 and V is TRBV6-6, with TRBD1 identical over 8 bases. Germline assignment: CDR1 MNHNY and CDR2 SVGAGI (reference sequence). The CDR3 length is 15 residues. Trimming at V came to 7 bases and at J to 8 bases, leaving 13 bases not matched to a gene. The CDR3 loop reads CASTYLGQGGDEQFF. The CDR3 region has the DNA TGTGCCAGCACCTACCTTGGACAGGGTGGCGATGAGCAGTTCTTC.